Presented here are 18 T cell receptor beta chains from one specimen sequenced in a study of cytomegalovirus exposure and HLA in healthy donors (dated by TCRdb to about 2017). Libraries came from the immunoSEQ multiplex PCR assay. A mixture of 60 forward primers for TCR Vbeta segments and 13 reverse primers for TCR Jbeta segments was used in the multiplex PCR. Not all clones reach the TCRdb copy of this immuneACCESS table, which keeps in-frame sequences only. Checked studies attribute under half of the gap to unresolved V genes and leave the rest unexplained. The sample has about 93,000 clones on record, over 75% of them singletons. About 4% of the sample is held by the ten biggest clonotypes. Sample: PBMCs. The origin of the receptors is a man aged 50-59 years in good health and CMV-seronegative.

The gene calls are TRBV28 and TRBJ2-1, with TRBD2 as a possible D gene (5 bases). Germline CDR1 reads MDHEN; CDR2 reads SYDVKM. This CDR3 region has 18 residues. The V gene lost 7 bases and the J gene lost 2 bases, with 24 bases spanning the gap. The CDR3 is CASTPLINRGTPYNEQFF. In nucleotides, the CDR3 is TGTGCCAGCACTCCCCTCATTAATCGGGGTACACCCTACAATGAGCAGTTCTTC. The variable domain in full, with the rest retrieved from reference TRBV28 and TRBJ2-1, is DVKVTQSSRYLVKRTGEKVFLECVQDMDHENMFWYRQDPGLGLRLIYFSYDVKMKEKGDIPEGYSVSREKKERFSLILESASTNQTSMYLCASTPLINRGTPYNEQFFGPGTRLTVL.

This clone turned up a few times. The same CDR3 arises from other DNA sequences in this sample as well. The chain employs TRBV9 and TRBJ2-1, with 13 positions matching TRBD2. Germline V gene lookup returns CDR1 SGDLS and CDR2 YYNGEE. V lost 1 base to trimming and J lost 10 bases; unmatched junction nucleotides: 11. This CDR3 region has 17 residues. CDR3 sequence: CASSVSWTSGSLGEQFF. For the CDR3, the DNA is TGTGCCAGCAGCGTATCCTGGACTAGCGGGAGTTTAGGGGAGCAGTTCTTC.

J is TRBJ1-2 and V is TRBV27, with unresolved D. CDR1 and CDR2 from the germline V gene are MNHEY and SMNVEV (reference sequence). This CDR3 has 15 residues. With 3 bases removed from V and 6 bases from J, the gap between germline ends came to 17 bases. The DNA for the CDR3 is TGTGCCAGCAGTTTTATATCGCCCTTGATAGATGGCTACACCTTC. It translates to CASSFISPLIDGYTF.

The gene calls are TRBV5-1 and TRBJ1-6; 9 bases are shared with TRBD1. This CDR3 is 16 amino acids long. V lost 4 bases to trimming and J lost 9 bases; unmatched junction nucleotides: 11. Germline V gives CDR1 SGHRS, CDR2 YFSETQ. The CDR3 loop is CASSISNRGPGSPLHF. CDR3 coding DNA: TGCGCCAGCAGCATATCGAACAGGGGGCCGGGTTCACCCCTCCACTTT.

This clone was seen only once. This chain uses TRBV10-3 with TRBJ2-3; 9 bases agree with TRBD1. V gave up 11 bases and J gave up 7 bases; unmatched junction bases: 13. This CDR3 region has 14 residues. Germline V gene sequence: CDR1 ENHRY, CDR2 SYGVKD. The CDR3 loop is CAAQGARGENTQYF. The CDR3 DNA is TGTGCCGCACAGGGGGCGCGAGGGGAAAATACGCAGTATTTT.

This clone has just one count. The CDR3 sequence: CASSLNRESYEQYF. CDR3 nucleotide sequence: TGTGCCAGCAGCTTGAATAGGGAGTCCTACGAGCAGTACTTC. The chain has TRBV7-2 and TRBJ2-7, with D possibly being TRBD2 (5 bases). V dropped 3 bases and J dropped 1 base, with 10 bases sitting between them. Germline V lookup: CDR1 SGHTA, CDR2 FQGNSA. The CDR3 consists of 14 residues.

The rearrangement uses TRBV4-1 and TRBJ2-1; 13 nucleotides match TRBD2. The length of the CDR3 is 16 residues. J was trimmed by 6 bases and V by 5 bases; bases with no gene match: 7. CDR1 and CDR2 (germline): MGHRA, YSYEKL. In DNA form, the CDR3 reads TGCGCCAGCAGCTATGGGACTAGCGGGAAGCTCAATGAGCAGTTCTTC. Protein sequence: CASSYGTSGKLNEQFF.

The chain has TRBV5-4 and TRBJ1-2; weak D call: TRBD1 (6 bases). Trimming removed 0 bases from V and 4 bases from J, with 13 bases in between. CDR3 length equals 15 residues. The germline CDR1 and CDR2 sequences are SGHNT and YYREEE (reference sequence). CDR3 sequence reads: CASSLGAGELYGYTF. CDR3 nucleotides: TGTGCCAGCAGCTTGGGGGCAGGGGAACTCTATGGCTACACCTTC.

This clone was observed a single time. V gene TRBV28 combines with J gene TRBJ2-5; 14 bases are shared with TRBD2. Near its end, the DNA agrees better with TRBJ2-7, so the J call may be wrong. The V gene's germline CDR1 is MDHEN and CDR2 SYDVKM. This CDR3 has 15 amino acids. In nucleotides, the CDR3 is TGTGCCAGCAGTCAGGGACTAGCGGGAGTTTACGAGCAGTACTTC. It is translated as CASSQGLAGVYEQYF.

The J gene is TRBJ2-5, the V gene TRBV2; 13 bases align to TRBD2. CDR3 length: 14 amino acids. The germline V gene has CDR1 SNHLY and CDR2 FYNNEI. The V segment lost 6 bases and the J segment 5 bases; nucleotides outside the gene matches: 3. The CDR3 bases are TGTGCCAGCAGGAGGACTAGCGGGAGCGAGACCCAGTACTTC. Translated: CASRRTSGSETQYF.

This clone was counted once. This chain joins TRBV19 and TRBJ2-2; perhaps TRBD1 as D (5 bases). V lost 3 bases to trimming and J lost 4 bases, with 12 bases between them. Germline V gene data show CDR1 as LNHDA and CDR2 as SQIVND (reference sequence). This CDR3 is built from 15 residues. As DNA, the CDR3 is TGTGCCAGTAGTATTCAAGGGGTGGGCACCGGGGAGCTGTTTTTT. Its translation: CASSIQGVGTGELFF.

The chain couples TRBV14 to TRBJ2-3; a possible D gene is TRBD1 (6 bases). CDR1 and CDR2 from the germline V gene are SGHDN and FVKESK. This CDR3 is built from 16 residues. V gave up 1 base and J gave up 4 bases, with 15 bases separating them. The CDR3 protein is CASSQGRGGTADTQYF. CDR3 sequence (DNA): TGTGCCAGCAGCCAAGGGCGAGGGGGAACGGCAGATACGCAGTATTTT. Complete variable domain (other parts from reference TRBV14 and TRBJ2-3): EAGVTQFPSHSVIEKGQTVTLRCDPISGHDNLYWYRRVMGKEIKFLLHFVKESKQDESGMPNNRFLAERTGGTYSTLKVQPAELEDSGVYFCASSQGRGGTADTQYFGPGTRLTVL.

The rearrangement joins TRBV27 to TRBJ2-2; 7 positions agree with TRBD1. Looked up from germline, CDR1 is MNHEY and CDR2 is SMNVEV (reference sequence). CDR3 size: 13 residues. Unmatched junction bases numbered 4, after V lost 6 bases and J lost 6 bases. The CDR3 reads CASSTGVAGELFF. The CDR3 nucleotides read TGTGCCAGCAGCACAGGGGTGGCCGGGGAGCTGTTTTTT.

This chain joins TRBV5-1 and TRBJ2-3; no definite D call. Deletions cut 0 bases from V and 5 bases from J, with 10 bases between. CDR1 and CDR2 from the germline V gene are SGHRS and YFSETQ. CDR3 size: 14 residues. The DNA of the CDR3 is TGCGCCAGCAGCTTGGCCGAACAGAAAGATACGCAGTATTTT. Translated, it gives CASSLAEQKDTQYF.

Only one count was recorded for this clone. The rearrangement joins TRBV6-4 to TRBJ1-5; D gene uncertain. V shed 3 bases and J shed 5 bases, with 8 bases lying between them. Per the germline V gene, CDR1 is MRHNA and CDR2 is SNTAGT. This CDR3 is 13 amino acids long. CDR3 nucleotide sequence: TGTGCCAGCAGTGAAACAGCCTATCAGCCCCAGCATTTT. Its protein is CASSETAYQPQHF.

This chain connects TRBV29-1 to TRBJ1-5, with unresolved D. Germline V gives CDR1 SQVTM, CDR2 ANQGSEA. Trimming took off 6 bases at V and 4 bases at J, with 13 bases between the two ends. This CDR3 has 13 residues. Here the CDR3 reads CSVAGNLNQPQHF. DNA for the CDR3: TGCAGCGTGGCAGGTAACCTTAATCAGCCCCAGCATTTT.

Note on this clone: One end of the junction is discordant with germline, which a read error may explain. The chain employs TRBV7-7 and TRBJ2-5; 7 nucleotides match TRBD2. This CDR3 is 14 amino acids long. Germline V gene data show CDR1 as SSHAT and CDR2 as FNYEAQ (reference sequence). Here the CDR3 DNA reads TGTGCTAGCAGCTTATCTGGGGGGGTAGAGACCCAGTACTTC. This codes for CASSLSGGVETQYF.

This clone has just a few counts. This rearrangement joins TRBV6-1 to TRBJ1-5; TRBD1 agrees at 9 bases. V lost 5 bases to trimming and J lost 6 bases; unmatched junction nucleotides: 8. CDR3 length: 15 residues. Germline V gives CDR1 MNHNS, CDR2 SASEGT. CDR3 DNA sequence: TGTGCCAGCAGTCTTGGACAGGGGTTAGGTCAGCCCCAGCATTTT. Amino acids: CASSLGQGLGQPQHF.